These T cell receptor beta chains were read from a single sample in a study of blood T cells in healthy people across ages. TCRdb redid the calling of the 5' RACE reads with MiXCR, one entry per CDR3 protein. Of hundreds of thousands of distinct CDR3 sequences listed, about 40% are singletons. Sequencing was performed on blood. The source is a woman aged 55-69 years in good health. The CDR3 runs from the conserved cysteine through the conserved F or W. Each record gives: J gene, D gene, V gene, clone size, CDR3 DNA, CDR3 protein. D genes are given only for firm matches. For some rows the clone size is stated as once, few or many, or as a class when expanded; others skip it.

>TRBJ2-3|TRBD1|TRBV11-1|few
TGTGCCAGCAGCTCTTCCAGAACTGCGGGACAGGGGGGTTTTAGGACAGATACGCAGTATTTT
CASSSSRTAGQGGFRTDTQYF
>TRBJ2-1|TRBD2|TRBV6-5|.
TGTGCCAGCAGTTCCCGACTAGCGGGAGTCCGAAGCTCCTACAATGAGCAGTTCTTC
CASSSRLAGVRSSYNEQFF
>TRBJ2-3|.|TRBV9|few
TGTGCCAGCAGCGTAGTTAGTGGGGGCACAGATACGCAGTATTTT
CASSVVSGGTDTQYF
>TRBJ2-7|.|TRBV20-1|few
TGCAGTGCTAGACTAATCGCGGGAAGGGAGCAGTACTTC
CSARLIAGREQYF
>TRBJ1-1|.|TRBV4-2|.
TGTGCCAGCAGCTCGCAACCCCACAGGACGGGAGGCACTGAAGCTTTCTTT
CASSSQPHRTGGTEAFF
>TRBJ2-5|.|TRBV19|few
TGTGCCAGTAGTGGAGACATCCAAGAGACCCAGTACTTC
CASSGDIQETQYF
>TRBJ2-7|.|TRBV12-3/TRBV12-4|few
TGTGCCAGCAGTTTCGGACGGTCCCTCGGGTACGAGCAGTACTTC
CASSFGRSLGYEQYF
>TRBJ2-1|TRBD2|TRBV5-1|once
TGCGCCAGCAGCTGGGAGGGGAGGAACAATGAGCAGTTCTTC
CASSWEGRNNEQFF
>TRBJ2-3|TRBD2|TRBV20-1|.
TGCGGTGCAACCCTAGCGGGGGTCACAGATACGCAGTATTTT
CGATLAGVTDTQYF
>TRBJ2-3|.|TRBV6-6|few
TGTGCCAGCCAGTTGGGCCCCCCCCCAGATACGCAGTATTTT
CASQLGPPPDTQYF
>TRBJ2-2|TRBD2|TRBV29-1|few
TGCAGCGTTAGGGGACTAGCGGGAGAATCTGGGGAGCTGTTTTTT
CSVRGLAGESGELFF
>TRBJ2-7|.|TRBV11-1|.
TGTGCCAGCAGCCTGGGTGGCCTCGCCTCGGGCGAGCAGTACTTC
CASSLGGLASGEQYF
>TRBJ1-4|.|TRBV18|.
TGTGCCAGCTCACAAGGTACTAATGAAAAACTGTTTTTT
CASSQGTNEKLFF
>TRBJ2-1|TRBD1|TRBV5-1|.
TGCGCCAGCAGCTGGGGGACAGAGGTAGATGAGCAGTTCTTC
CASSWGTEVDEQFF
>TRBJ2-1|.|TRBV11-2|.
TGTGCCAGCAGCTTGACACCTTTAGGGGCTTATGAGCAGTTCTTC
CASSLTPLGAYEQFF
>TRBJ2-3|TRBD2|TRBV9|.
TGTGCCAGCAGCGTAGTAAGCGGGAGGGCCTTAGGACGAAACGCAGATACGCAGTATTTT
CASSVVSGRALGRNADTQYF
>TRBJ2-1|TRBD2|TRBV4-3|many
TGCGCCAGCAGCCAAATACTAGCGGGGGGGCCCTACAATGAGCAGTTCTTC
CASSQILAGGPYNEQFF
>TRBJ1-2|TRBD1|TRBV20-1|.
TGCAGTGCTAGAGAACTAGGGGGCGTCGGGTATGGCTACACCTTC
CSARELGGVGYGYTF
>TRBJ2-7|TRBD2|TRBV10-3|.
TGTGCCATTGGGTCCGACTTAGCGGGAGGGACTCGGGAGCAGTACTTC
CAIGSDLAGGTREQYF
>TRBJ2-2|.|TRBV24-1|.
TGTGCCACCAGTACCCGGGACACCTTCACCGGGGAGCTGTTTTTT
CATSTRDTFTGELFF
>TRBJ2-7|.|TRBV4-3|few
TGCGCCAGCAGCCAAGAGGTTCCTAGACAGGCCAATGAGCAGTACTTC
CASSQEVPRQANEQYF
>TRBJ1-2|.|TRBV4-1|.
TGCGCCAGCAGCCAAGGGTCCGATGGCTACACCTTC
CASSQGSDGYTF
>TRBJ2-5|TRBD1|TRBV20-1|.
TGCAGTGCTAGAGTCCGACAGGGGGGCTCTCAAGAGACCCAGTACTTC
CSARVRQGGSQETQYF
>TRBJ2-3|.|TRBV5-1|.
TGCGCCAGCAGCCGGAGTCGGGGTAGCGAGACAGATACGCAGTATTTT
CASSRSRGSETDTQYF
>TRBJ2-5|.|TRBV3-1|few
TGTGCCAGCAGCGCACGAGGAGGGGCAGAGCAGTACTTC
CASSARGGAEQYF
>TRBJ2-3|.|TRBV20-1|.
TGCAGTGCTAGAGACGGCAGGGGAGGGGGGGATACGCAGTATTTT
CSARDGRGGGDTQYF
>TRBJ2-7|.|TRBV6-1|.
TGTGCCAGCATCCGAGACGCGGCGGGGCACGGGCAGTACTTC
CASIRDAAGHGQYF
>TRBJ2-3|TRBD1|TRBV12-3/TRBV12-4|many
TGTGCCAGCAGTCCGACAGGGTCCGACGGAGATACGCAGTATTTT
CASSPTGSDGDTQYF
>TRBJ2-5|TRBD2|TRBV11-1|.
TGTGCCAGCAGCTTAGGAGTGGGACTAGCGGGAGGGGTCAGTGAGCAGTACTTC
CASSLGVGLAGGVSEQYF
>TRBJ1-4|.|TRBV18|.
TGTGCCAGCTCACCTACGGACAACAATGAAAAACTGTTTTTT
CASSPTDNNEKLFF
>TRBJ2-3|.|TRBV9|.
TGTGCCAGCAGCCCCCGTGTCGGATTCACAGATACGCAGTATTTT
CASSPRVGFTDTQYF
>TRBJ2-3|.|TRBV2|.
TGTGCCAGCACAGATACGCAGTATTTT
CASTDTQYF
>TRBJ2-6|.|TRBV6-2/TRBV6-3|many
TGTGCCCTTAGTGACCCCCGCCCTGGGGCCAACGTCCTGACTTTC
CALSDPRPGANVLTF
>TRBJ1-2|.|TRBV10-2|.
TGCGCCAGCAGCGATGGTCCGGCTACCTATGGCTACACCTTC
CASSDGPATYGYTF
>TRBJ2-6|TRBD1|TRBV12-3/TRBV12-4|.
TGTGCCAGCAGGGCGGACAGGACCAACTCTGGGGCCAACGTCCTGACTTTC
CASRADRTNSGANVLTF
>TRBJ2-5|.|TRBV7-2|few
TGTGCCAGCAGCCTGACAGGATTAGGGGAGACCCAGTACTTC
CASSLTGLGETQYF
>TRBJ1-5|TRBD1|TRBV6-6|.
TGTGCCAGCAGTTACAGGACAGGGGGGAATCAGCCCCAGCATTTT
CASSYRTGGNQPQHF
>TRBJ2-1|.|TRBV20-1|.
TGCAGTGCTCAAGATGAAGACAGGAACAATGAGCAGTTCTTC
CSAQDEDRNNEQFF
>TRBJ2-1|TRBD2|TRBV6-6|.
TGTGCCAGCAACCGGACTAGCTCCTACAATGAGCAGTTCTTC
CASNRTSSYNEQFF
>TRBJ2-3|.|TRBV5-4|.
TGTGCCAGCGGGAGAGGGGACACAGCTACGCAGTATTTT
CASGRGDTATQYF
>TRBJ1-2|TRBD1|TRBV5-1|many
TGCGCCAGCAGCTTGGTAGGGACAGGAGGCGATGGCTACACCTTC
CASSLVGTGGDGYTF
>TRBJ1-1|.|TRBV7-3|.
TGTGCCGGCAGCGTAACGGGGGGCACTGAAGCTTTCTTT
CAGSVTGGTEAFF
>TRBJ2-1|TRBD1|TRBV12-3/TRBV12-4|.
TGTGCCAGCAGTCCCCGGGACAGGGTGGCCTCCTACAATGAGCAGTTCTTC
CASSPRDRVASYNEQFF
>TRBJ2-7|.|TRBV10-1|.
TGCGCCAGCAACGTGGGGAAATACTACGAGCAGTACTTC
CASNVGKYYEQYF
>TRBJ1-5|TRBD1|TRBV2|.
TGTGCCAGCAGGACAGGGTTGGGTCAGCCCCAGCATTTT
CASRTGLGQPQHF
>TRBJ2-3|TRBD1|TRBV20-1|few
TGCAGTGCTAGCTACAGGGGCTACGGCCCAGATACGCAGTATTTT
CSASYRGYGPDTQYF
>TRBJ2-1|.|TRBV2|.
TGTGCCAGCAGTGAAGGCCGGAGCTCCTACAATGAGCAGTTCTTC
CASSEGRSSYNEQFF
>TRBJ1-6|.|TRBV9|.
TGTGCCAGCAGCGTAGGTCCGACCGGTTCACCCCTCCACTTT
CASSVGPTGSPLHF
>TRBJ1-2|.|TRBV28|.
TGTGCCAGCAGTTTGGGGCGAGGGGAATATGGCTACACCTTC
CASSLGRGEYGYTF
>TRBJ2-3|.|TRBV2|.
TGTGCCAGCAGCATAGTGCGGGATACGCAGTATTTT
CASSIVRDTQYF
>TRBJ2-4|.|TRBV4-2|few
TGTGCCAGCAGCGGGGGCCCTAGCGCTCCGCCGTACTTC
CASSGGPSAPPYF
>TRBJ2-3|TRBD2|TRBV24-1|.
TGTGCCACCAGTGACTCCCGACTAGCGGGAGGGACCACAGATACGCAGTATTTT
CATSDSRLAGGTTDTQYF
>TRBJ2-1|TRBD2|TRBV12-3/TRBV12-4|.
TGTGCCAGCAGTACGGGACTAGCGGCCAATGAGCAGTTCTTC
CASSTGLAANEQFF